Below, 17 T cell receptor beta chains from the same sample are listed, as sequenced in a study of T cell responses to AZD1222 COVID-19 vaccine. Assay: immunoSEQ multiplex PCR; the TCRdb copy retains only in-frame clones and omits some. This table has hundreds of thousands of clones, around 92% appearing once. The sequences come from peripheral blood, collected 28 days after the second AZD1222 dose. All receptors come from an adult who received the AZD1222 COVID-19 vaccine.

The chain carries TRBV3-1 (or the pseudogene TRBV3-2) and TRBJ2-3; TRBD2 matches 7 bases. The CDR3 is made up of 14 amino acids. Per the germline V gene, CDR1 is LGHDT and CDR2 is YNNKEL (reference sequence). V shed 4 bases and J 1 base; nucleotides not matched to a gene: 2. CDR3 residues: CASSLGLGTDTQYF. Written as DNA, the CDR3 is TGTGCCAGCAGCCTCGGACTAGGCACAGATACGCAGTATTTT.

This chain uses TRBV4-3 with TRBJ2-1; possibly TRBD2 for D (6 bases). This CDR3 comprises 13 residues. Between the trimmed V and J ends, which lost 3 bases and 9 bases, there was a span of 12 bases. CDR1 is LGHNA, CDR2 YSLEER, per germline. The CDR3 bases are TGCGCCAGCAGCCAGGGGGTGGGGGGTGAGCAGTTCTTC. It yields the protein CASSQGVGGEQFF.

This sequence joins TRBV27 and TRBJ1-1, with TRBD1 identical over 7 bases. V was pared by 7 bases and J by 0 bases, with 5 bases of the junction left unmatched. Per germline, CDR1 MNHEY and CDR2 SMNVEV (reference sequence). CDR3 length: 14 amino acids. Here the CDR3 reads CASKGAGMNTEAFF. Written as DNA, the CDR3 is TGTGCCAGCAAGGGGGCGGGAATGAACACTGAAGCTTTCTTT.

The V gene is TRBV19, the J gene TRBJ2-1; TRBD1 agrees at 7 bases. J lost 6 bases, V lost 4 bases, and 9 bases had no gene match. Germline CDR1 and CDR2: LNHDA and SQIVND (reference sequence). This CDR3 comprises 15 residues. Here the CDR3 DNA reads TGTGCCAGTAGTACCCAGGGGGTAAGTCGCAATGAGCAGTTCTTC. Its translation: CASSTQGVSRNEQFF.

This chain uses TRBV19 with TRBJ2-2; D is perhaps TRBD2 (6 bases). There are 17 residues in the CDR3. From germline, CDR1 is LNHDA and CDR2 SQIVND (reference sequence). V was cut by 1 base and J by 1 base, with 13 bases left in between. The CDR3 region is CASSIGRRAKNTGELFF. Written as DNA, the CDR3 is TGTGCCAGTAGTATAGGGCGGAGGGCAAAGAACACCGGGGAGCTGTTTTTT.

CDR3 region: CAWSETGGRGNEKLFF. The CDR3 nucleotides read TGTGCCTGGAGTGAGACAGGGGGCCGGGGTAATGAAAAACTGTTTTTT. V gene TRBV30 combines with J gene TRBJ1-4; 10 nucleotides align to TRBD1. CDR1 and CDR2 (germline): GTSNPN, SVGIG (reference sequence). This CDR3 has 16 residues. V trimming: 1 base; J trimming: 4 bases; junction bases outside the gene matches: 6. Variable domain in full (rest from reference TRBV30 and TRBJ1-4): SQTIHQWPATLVQPVGSPLSLECTVEGTSNPNLYWYRQAAGRGLQLLFYSVGIGQISSEVPQNLSASRPQDRQFILSSKKLLLSDSGFYLCAWSETGGRGNEKLFFGSGTQLSVL.

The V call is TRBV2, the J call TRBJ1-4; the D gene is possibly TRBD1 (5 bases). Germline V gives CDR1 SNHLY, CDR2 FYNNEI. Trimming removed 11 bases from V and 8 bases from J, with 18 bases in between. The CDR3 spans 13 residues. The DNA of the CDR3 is TGTGCCTCCAGAGGGGCATTTAAGGAAAAACTGTTTTTT. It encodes CASRGAFKEKLFF.

The CDR3 sequence is CASRTSGNNEQFF. The CDR3 bases are TGTGCCAGTCGGACTAGCGGGAACAATGAGCAGTTCTTC. V and J are TRBV6-5 and TRBJ2-1; TRBD2 matches 12 bases. In germline, CDR1 is MNHEY, CDR2 SVGAGI. V lost 9 bases to trimming and J lost 5 bases; unmatched junction nucleotides: 2. CDR3 length: 13 residues.

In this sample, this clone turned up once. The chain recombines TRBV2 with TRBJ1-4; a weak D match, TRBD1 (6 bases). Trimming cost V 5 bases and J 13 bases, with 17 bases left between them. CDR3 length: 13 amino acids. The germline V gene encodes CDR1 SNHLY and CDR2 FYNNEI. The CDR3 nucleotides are TGTGCCAGCAGTACAGGGACCAGAATGGGACTGTTTTTT. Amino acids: CASSTGTRMGLFF.

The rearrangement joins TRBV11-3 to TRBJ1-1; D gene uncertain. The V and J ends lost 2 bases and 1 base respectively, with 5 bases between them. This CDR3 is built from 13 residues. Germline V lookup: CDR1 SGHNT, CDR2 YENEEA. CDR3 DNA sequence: TGTGCCAGCAGCTTAAACAGGAACACTGAAGCTTTCTTT. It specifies CASSLNRNTEAFF.

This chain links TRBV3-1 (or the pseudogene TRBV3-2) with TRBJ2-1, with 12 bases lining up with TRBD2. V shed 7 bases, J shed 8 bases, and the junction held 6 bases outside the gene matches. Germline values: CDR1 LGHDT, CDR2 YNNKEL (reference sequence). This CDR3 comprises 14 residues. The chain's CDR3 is CASTTSGGSYEQFF. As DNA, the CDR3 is TGTGCCAGCACTACTAGCGGGGGGTCATATGAGCAGTTCTTC.

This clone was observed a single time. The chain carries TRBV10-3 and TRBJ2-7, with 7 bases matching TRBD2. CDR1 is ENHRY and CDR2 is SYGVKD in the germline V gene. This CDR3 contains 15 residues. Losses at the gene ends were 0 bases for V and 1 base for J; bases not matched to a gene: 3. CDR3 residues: CAISESEAGSYEQYF. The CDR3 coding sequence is TGTGCCATCAGTGAGTCGGAAGCGGGGTCCTACGAGCAGTACTTC.

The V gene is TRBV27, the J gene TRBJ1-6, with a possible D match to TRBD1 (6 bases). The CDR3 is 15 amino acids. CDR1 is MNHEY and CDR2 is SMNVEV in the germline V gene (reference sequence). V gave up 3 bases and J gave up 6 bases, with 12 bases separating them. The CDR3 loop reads CASSFETGLNSPLHF. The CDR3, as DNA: TGTGCCAGCAGTTTCGAGACAGGACTTAATTCACCCCTCCACTTT.

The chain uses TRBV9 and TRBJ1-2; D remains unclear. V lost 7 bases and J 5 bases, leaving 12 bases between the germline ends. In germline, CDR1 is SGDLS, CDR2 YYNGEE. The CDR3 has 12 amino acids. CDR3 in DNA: TGTGCCAGCGGGGAAGACGGATATGGCTACACCTTC. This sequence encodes CASGEDGYGYTF.

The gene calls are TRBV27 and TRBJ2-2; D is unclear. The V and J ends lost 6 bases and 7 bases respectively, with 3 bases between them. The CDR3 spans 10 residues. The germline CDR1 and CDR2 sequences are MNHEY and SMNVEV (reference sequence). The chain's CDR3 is CASRYGELFF. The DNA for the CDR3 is TGTGCCAGCAGATACGGGGAGCTGTTTTTT.

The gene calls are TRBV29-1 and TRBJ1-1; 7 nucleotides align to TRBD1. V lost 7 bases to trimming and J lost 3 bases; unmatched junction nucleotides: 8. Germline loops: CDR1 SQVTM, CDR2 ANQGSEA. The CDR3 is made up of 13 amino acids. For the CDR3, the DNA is TGCAGCGCACTACAGGGGACGGACACTGAAGCTTTCTTT. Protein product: CSALQGTDTEAFF.

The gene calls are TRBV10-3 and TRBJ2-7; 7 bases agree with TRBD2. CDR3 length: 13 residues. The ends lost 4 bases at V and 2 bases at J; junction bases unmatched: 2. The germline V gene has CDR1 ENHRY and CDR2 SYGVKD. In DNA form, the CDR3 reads TGTGCCATCAGTGGACTAGCCACCTACGAGCAGTACTTC. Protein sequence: CAISGLATYEQYF.